The sequence of this T cell receptor (beta chain) was determined in a study of T cell responses to AZD1222 COVID-19 vaccine. Study in general: Second-dose intervals near 4 or 12 weeks were combined.

On this clone itself: Its target is unknown.

The J segment lost 9 bases and the V segment lost 4 bases, leaving 12 bases of the junction unmatched. This CDR3 has 16 amino acids. Per germline, CDR1 SGHAT and CDR2 FQNNGV. Whole-study findings and limits: Nearly half of unique spike-specific TCRs reportedly avoided B.1.351 and B.1.1.7 mutated regions. Baseline seropositives among AZD1222 recipients totaled only 5 to 7. Repertoire collection took place solely once the T cell response had peaked.

Profiling relied on immunoSEQ multiplex PCR, and the TCRdb table lists in-frame clones only, not all of them. Altogether approximately 150,000 clones are present, over 90% being singletons, with the ten largest covering 5% to 7%. V gene TRBV11-2 combines with J gene TRBJ2-7; 13 positions agree with TRBD2. The TCR originated in an adult in good health. Sequencing was performed on peripheral blood, taken on day 0 of AZD1222 vaccination. CDR3 bases: TGTGCCAGCAGCTCCGGAGGGACTAGCGGGGCCGACGGGCAGTACTTC. Protein sequence: CASSSGGTSGADGQYF.